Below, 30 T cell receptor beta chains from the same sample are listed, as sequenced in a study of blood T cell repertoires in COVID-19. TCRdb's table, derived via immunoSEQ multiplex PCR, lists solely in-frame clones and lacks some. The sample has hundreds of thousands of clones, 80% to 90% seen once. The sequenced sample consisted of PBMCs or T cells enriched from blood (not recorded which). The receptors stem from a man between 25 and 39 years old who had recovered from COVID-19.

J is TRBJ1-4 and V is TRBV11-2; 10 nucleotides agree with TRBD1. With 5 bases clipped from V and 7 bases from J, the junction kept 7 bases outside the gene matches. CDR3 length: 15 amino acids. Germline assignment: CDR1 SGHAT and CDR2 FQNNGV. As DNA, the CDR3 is TGTGCCAGCAGCCTGTCGACAGGGGGCACTGAAAAACTGTTTTTT. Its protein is CASSLSTGGTEKLFF.

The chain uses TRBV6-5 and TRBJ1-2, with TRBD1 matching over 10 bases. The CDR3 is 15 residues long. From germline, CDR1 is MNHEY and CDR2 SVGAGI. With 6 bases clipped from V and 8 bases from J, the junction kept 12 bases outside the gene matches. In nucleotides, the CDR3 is TGTGCCAGCAGCCCCGGGACAGGGGCCCCTGGAGGCTACACCTTC. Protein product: CASSPGTGAPGGYTF.

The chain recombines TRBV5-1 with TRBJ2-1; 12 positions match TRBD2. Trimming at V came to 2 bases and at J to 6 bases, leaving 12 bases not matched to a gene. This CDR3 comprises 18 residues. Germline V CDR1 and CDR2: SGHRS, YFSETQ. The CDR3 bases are TGCGCCAGCAGCTTCTCTAGCGGGAGGGCCGGGGGCCTCAATGAGCAGTTCTTC. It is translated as CASSFSSGRAGGLNEQFF.

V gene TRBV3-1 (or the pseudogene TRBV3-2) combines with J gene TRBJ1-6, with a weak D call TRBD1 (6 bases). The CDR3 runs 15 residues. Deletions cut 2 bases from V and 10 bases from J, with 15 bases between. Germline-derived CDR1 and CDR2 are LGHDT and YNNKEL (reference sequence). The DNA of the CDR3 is TGTGCCAGCAGCCAAACGGGGTTACAGGGATCACCCCTCCACTTT. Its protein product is CASSQTGLQGSPLHF.

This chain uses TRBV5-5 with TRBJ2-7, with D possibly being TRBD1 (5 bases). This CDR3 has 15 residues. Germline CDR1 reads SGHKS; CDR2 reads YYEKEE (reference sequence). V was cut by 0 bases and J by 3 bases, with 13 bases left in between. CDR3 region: CASSLERGSIYEQYF. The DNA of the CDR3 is TGTGCCAGCAGCTTGGAAAGGGGCTCCATCTACGAGCAGTACTTC.

CDR3 sequence (DNA): TGTGCCAGCAGCCCACGCGAGGGTTCTAATGAAAAACTGTTTTTT. It encodes CASSPREGSNEKLFF. The chain combines TRBV9 with TRBJ1-4; D not certain. This CDR3 contains 15 residues. Trimming shortened V by 4 bases and J by 3 bases, and 13 bases separated the two germline ends. The germline gives CDR1 SGDLS, CDR2 YYNGEE.

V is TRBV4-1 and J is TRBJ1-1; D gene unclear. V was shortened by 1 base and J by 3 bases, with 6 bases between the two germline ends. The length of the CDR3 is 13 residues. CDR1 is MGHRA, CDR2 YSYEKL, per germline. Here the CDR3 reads CASSQVQYTEAFF. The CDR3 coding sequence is TGCGCCAGCAGCCAAGTACAATACACTGAAGCTTTCTTT.

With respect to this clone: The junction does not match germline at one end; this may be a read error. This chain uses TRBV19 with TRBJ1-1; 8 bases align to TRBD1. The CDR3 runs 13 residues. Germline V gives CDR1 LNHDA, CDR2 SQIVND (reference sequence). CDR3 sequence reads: CASTIQRTGKAFF. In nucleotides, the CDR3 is TGTGCCAGTACTATACAGAGGACAGGGAAAGCTTTCTTT.

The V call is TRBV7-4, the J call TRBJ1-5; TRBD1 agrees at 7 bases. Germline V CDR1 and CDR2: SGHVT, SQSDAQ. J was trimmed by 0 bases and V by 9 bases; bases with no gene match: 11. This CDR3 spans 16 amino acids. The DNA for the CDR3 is TGTGCCAGTGAACACGGGACAGCTAATAGCAATCAGCCCCAGCATTTT. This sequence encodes CASEHGTANSNQPQHF. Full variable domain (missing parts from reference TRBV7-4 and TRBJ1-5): GAGVSQSPRYKVAKRGRDVALRCDSISGHVTLYWYRQTLGQGSEVLTYSQSDAQRDKSGRPSGRFSAERPERSVSTLKIQRTEQGDSAVYLCASEHGTANSNQPQHFGDGTRLSIL.

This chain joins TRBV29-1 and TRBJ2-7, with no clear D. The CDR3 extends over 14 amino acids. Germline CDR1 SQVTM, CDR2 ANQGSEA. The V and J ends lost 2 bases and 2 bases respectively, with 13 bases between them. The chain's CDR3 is CSVEIGTIPYEQYF. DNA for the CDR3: TGCAGCGTTGAAATAGGCACTATCCCCTACGAGCAGTACTTC.

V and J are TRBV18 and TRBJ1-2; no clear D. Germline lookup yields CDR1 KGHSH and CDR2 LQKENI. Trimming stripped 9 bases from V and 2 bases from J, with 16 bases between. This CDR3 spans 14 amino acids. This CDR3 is CASSPQADNYGYTF. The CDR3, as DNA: TGTGCCAGTTCCCCGCAGGCTGACAACTATGGCTACACCTTC.

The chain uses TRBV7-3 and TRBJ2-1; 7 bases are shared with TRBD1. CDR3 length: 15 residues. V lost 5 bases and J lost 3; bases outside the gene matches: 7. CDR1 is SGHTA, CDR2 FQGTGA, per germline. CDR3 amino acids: CASSPTGVGYNEQFF. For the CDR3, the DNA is TGTGCCAGCAGCCCAACAGGGGTGGGCTACAATGAGCAGTTCTTC.

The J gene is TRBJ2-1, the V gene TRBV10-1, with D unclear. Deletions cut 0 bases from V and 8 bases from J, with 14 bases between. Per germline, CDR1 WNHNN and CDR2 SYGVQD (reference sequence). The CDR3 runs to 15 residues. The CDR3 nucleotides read TGCGCCAGCAGTGAGTCGATGACTGCCGCCGATGAGCAGTTCTTC. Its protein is CASSESMTAADEQFF.

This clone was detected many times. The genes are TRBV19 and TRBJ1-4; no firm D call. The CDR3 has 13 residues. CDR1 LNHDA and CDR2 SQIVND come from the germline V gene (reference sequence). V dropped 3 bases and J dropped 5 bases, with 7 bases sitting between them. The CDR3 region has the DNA TGTGCCAGTAGTATTGAGAACAATGAAAAACTGTTTTTT. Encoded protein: CASSIENNEKLFF.

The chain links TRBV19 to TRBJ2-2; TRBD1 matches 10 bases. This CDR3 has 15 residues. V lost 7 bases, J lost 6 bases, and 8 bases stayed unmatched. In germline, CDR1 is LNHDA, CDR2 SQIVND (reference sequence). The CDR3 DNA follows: TGTGCCAGTACCGACGAGGGACAGGGGTCCGGGGAGCTGTTTTTT. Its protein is CASTDEGQGSGELFF.

The CDR3 loop is CASRWEAGDRETQYF. DNA of the CDR3: TGTGCCAGCAGGTGGGAAGCGGGAGATAGAGAGACCCAGTACTTC. The gene calls are TRBV4-2 and TRBJ2-5; 8 positions agree with TRBD2. The CDR3 runs to 15 residues. The germline V gene has CDR1 LGHNA and CDR2 YNFKEQ. Losses at the gene ends were 6 bases for V and 4 bases for J; bases not matched to a gene: 10.

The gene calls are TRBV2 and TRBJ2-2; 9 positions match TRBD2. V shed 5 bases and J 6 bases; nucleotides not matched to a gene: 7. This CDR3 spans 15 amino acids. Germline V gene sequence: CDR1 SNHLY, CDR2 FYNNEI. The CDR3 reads CASSLIAGAAGELFF. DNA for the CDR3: TGTGCCAGCAGTCTTATAGCGGGAGCGGCCGGGGAGCTGTTTTTT.

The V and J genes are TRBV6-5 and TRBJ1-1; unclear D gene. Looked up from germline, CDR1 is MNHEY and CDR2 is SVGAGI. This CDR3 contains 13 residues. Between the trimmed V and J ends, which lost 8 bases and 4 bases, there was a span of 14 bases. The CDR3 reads CASWDPGSTEAFF. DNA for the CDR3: TGTGCCAGCTGGGATCCGGGAAGCACTGAAGCTTTCTTT.

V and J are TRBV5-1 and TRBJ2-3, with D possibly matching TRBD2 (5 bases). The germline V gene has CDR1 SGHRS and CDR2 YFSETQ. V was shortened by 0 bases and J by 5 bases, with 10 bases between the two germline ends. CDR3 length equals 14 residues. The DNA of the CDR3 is TGCGCCAGCAGCTTGGCCGGGATCCGAGATACGCAGTATTTT. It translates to CASSLAGIRDTQYF. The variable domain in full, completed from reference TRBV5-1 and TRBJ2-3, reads KAGVTQTPRYLIKTRGQQVTLSCSPISGHRSVSWYQQTPGQGLQFLFEYFSETQRNKGNFPGRFSGRQFSNSRSEMNVSTLELGDSALYLCASSLAGIRDTQYFGPGTRLTVL.

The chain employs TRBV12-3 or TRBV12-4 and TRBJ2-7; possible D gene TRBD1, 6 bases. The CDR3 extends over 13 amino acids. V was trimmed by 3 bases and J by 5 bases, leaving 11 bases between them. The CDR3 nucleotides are TGTGCCAGCAGTTTTACAGGGCTTCACGAGCAGTACTTC. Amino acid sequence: CASSFTGLHEQYF.

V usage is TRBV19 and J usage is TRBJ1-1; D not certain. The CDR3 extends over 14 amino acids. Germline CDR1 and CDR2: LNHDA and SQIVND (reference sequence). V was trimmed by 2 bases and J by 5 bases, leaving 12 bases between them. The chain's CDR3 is CASSITVDRTEAFF. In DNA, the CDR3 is TGTGCCAGTAGTATAACAGTCGACCGGACTGAAGCTTTCTTT.

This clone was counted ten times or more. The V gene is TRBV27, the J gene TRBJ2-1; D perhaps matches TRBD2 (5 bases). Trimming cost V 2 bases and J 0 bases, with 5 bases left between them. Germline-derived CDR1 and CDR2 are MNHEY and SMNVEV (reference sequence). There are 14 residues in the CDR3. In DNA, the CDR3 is TGTGCCAGCAGTTTAGCGGGCTCCTACAATGAGCAGTTCTTC. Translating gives CASSLAGSYNEQFF.

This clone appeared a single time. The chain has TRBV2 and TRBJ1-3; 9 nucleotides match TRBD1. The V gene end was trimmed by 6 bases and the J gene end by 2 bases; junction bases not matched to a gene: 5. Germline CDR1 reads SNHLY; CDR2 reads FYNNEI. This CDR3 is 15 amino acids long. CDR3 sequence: CASRSGQGAGNTIYF. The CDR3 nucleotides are TGTGCCAGCAGATCGGGACAGGGAGCTGGAAACACCATATATTTT.

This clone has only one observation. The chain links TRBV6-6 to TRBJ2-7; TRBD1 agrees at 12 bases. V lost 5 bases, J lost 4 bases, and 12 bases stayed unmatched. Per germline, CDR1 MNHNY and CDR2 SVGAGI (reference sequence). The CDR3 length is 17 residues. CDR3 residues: CASSRDPGQGASYEQYF. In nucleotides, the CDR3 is TGTGCCAGCAGTCGTGACCCGGGACAGGGGGCATCGTACGAGCAGTACTTC.

The CDR3 spells CASSRTGVNEQFF. The CDR3 DNA is TGTGCCAGCAGCAGGACAGGGGTCAATGAGCAGTTCTTC. V is TRBV3-1 (or the pseudogene TRBV3-2) and J is TRBJ2-1, with 9 bases lining up with TRBD1. CDR3 size: 13 residues. V shed 5 bases, J shed 6 bases, and the junction held 2 bases outside the gene matches. The germline CDR1 and CDR2 sequences are LGHDT and YNNKEL (reference sequence).

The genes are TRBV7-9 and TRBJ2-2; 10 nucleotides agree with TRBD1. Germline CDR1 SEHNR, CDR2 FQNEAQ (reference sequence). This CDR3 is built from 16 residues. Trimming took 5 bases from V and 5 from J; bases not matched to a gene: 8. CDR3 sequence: CASSPPTGGWTGELFF. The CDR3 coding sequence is TGTGCCAGCAGCCCACCGACAGGGGGCTGGACCGGGGAGCTGTTTTTT.

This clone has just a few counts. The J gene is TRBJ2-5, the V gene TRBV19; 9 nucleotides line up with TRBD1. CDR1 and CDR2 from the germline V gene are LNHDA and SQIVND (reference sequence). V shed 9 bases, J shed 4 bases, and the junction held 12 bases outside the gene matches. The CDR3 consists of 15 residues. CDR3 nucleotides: TGTGCCAGCGCAGGTCTAGGACAGGGGATAGAGACCCAGTACTTC. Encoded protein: CASAGLGQGIETQYF.

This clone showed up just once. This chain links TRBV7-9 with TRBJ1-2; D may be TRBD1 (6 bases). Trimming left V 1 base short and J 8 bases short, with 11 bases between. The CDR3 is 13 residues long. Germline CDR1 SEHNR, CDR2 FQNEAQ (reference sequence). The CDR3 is CASSLETGGGYTF. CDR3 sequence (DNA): TGTGCCAGCAGCTTAGAGACAGGCGGCGGCTACACCTTC.

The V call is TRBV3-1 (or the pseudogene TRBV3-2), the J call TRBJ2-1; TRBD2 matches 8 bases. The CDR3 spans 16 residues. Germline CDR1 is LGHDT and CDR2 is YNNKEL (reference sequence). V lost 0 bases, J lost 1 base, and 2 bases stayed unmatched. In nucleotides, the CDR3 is TGTGCCAGCAGCCAAGAAGCGGGAGAATCCTACAATGAGCAGTTCTTC. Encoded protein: CASSQEAGESYNEQFF.

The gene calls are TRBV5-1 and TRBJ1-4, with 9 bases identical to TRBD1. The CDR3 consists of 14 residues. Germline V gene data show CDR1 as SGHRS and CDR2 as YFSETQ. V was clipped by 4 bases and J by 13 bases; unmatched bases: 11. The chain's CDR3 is CASSLGTGSPRLFF. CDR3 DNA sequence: TGCGCCAGCAGCCTCGGGACAGGGAGTCCCAGACTGTTTTTT.